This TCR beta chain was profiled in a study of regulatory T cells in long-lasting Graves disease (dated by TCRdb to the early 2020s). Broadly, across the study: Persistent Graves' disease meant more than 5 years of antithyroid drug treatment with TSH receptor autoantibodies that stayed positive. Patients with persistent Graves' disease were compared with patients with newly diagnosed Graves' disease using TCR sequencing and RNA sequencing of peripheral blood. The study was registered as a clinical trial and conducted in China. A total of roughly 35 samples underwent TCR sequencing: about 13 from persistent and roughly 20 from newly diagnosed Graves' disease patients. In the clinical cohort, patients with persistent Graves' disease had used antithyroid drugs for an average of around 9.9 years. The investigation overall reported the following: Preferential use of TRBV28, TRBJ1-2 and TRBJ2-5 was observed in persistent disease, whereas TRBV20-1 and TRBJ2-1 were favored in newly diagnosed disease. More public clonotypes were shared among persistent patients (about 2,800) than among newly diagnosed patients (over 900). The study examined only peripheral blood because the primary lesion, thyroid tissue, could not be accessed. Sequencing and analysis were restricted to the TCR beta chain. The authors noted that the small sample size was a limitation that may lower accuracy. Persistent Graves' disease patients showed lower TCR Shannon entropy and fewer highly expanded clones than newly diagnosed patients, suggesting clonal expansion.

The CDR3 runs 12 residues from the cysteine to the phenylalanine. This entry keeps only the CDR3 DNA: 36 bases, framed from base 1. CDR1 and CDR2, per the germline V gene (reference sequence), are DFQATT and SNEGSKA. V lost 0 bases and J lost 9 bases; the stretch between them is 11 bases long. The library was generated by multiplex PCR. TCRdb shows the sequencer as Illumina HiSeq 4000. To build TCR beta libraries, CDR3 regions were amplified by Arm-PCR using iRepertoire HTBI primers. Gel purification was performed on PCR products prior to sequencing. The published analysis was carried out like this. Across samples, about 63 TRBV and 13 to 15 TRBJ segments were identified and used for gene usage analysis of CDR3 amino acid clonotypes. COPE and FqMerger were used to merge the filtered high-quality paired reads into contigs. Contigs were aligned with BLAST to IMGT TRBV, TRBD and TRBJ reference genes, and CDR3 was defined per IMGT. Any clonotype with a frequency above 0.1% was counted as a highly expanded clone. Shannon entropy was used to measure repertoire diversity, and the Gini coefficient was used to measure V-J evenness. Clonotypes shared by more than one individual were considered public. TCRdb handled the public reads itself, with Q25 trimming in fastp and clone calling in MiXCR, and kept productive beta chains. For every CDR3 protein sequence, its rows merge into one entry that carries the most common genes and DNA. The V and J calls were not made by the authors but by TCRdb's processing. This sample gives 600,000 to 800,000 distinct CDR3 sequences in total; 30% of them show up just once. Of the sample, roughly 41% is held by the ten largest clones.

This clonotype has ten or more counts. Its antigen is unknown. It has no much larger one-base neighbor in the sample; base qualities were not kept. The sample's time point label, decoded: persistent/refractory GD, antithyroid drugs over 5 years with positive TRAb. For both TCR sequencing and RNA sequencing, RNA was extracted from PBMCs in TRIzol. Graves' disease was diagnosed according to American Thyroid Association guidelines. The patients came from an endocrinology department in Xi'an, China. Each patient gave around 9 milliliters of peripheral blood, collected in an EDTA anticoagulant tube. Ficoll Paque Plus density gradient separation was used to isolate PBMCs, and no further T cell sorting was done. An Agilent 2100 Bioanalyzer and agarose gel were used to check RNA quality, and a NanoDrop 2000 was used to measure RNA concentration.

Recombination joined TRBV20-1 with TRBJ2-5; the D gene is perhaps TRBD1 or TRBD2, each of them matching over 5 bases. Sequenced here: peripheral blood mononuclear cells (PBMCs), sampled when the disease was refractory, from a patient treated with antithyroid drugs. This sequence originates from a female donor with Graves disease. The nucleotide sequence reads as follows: TGCAGTGCTAGAGACAGGGAGCTGTCCCAGTACTTC. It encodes CSARDRELSQYF.